Listed below are T cell receptor beta chains from one sample, sequenced in a study of a mutant IDH1 vaccine in newly diagnosed glioma. These receptors lack a known antigen. The method was immunoSEQ multiplex PCR; TCRdb's version includes in-frame clones alone and lacks a portion of them. The table has tens of thousands of clones, roughly 90% seen once. The sample consisted of PBMCs, taken from a glioma patient whose treatment included an IDH1 peptide vaccine. The receptors originated from a man in his fifties with glioma. The CDR3 runs from the conserved cysteine through the conserved F or W. D genes are given only for firm matches. Where a row states a size, it is once, few, many or the class of an expanded clone; other rows omit it.

J: TRBJ1-6
V: TRBV9
D: -
size: -
CDR3: CASQGLNNSPLHF
DNA: TGTGCCTCCCAGGGCTTGAATAATTCACCCCTCCACTTT

J: TRBJ1-5
V: TRBV2
D: -
size: -
CDR3: CASSRSNQPQHF
DNA: TGTGCCAGCAGTAGGAGCAATCAGCCCCAGCATTTT

J: TRBJ1-4
V: TRBV15
D: -
size: once
CDR3: CATSRPLPRVNEKLFF
DNA: TGTGCCACCAGCAGACCCCTCCCCAGGGTTAATGAAAAACTGTTTTTT

J: TRBJ2-7
V: TRBV5-1
D: TRBD2
size: -
CDR3: CASSWTSGGEIEQYF
DNA: TGCGCCAGCAGCTGGACTAGCGGGGGGGAAATCGAGCAGTACTTC

J: TRBJ1-2
V: TRBV5-4
D: TRBD1
size: -
CDR3: CASSIRQGTALGYTF
DNA: TGTGCCAGCAGCATCCGACAGGGAACGGCTCTTGGCTACACCTTC

J: TRBJ2-7
V: TRBV19
D: -
size: -
CDR3: CASSQLSGIPYEQYF
DNA: TGTGCCAGTAGTCAATTGTCTGGGATTCCCTACGAGCAGTACTTC

J: TRBJ2-5
V: TRBV4-2
D: TRBD2
size: -
CDR3: CASSTWAAGARETQYF
DNA: TGTGCCAGCAGCACCTGGGCGGCGGGAGCCAGGGAGACCCAGTACTTC

J: TRBJ1-3
V: TRBV5-4
D: -
size: few
CDR3: CATQSGAGYTIYF
DNA: TGTGCCACCCAGAGCGGGGCGGGGTACACCATATATTTT

J: TRBJ2-3
V: TRBV5-1
D: TRBD2
size: -
CDR3: CASRTLAISTDTQYF
DNA: TGCGCCAGCAGGACACTAGCGATCAGCACAGATACGCAGTATTTT

J: TRBJ2-1
V: TRBV19
D: -
size: -
CDR3: CASSMGGTSSEQFF
DNA: TGTGCCAGTAGTATGGGCGGGACATCGAGTGAGCAGTTCTTC

J: TRBJ1-2
V: TRBV20-1
D: -
size: -
CDR3: CSAPSYGYTF
DNA: TGCAGTGCTCCGTCCTATGGCTACACCTTC

J: TRBJ1-5
V: TRBV4-3
D: -
size: -
CDR3: CASSHLPWGSQPQHF
DNA: TGCGCCAGCAGCCACCTGCCGTGGGGGAGTCAGCCCCAGCATTTT

J: TRBJ1-2
V: TRBV30
D: -
size: -
CDR3: CAWSANGGYTF
DNA: TGTGCCTGGAGCGCTAATGGGGGCTACACCTTC

J: TRBJ1-1
V: TRBV9
D: -
size: -
CDR3: CASSATGTGTEAFF
DNA: TGTGCCAGTTCAGCGACGGGGACGGGGACTGAAGCTTTCTTT

J: TRBJ2-1
V: TRBV6-6
D: TRBD2
size: few
CDR3: CASNKGLAGYNEQFF
DNA: TGTGCCAGCAACAAGGGACTAGCGGGGTACAATGAGCAGTTCTTC

J: TRBJ2-6
V: TRBV5-1
D: -
size: few
CDR3: CASSLAAGTGANVLTF
DNA: TGCGCCAGCAGCTTGGCCGCGGGGACTGGGGCCAACGTCCTGACTTTC

J: TRBJ2-7
V: TRBV7-8
D: -
size: -
CDR3: CASSPKRAGAYEQYF
DNA: TGTGCCAGCAGCCCCAAGCGCGCGGGGGCTTACGAGCAGTACTTC

J: TRBJ1-1
V: TRBV30
D: -
size: -
CDR3: CAWSYLGTEAFF
DNA: TGTGCCTGGAGTTATCTGGGCACTGAAGCTTTCTTT

J: TRBJ2-7
V: TRBV7-9
D: TRBD1
size: -
CDR3: CASSWTGAEQYF
DNA: TGTGCCAGCAGCTGGACAGGGGCGGAGCAGTACTTC

J: TRBJ1-2
V: TRBV4-1
D: -
size: -
CDR3: CASSGGGQRTYGYTF
DNA: TGCGCCAGCAGCGGAGGCGGACAGAGGACGTATGGCTACACCTTC

J: TRBJ2-2
V: TRBV5-4
D: -
size: -
CDR3: CASSLVKGGELFF
DNA: TGTGCCAGCAGCTTAGTGAAAGGCGGGGAGCTGTTTTTT

J: TRBJ2-1
V: TRBV28
D: -
size: -
CDR3: CASSGRTGYEQFF
DNA: TGTGCCAGCAGTGGGAGGACAGGCTATGAGCAGTTCTTC

J: TRBJ1-2
V: TRBV2
D: -
size: -
CDR3: CASRAALGSNYGYTF
DNA: TGTGCCAGCAGGGCCGCACTGGGGTCTAACTATGGCTACACCTTC

J: TRBJ2-1
V: TRBV5-1
D: TRBD2
size: -
CDR3: CASKGGGSSSSVRYNEQFF
DNA: TGCGCCAGCAAGGGTGGCGGGAGTAGTTCTTCGGTTCGCTACAATGAGCAGTTCTTC

J: TRBJ1-1
V: TRBV30
D: TRBD1
size: -
CDR3: CARETGGGTEAFF
DNA: TGTGCCCGAGAGACAGGGGGAGGCACTGAAGCTTTCTTT

J: TRBJ2-4
V: TRBV28
D: TRBD1
size: -
CDR3: CASSLAQGSLSIQYF
DNA: TGTGCCAGCAGTTTAGCACAGGGGAGCCTAAGCATTCAGTACTTC

J: TRBJ1-5
V: TRBV6-1
D: -
size: -
CDR3: CASSEQKANNQPQHF
DNA: TGTGCCAGCAGTGAACAGAAGGCCAACAATCAGCCCCAGCATTTT

J: TRBJ1-4
V: TRBV15
D: -
size: few
CDR3: CATSSRVANEKLFF
DNA: TGTGCCACCAGCAGTAGGGTAGCGAATGAAAAACTGTTTTTT

J: TRBJ2-1
V: TRBV9
D: -
size: once
CDR3: CASSAAGTTDEQFF
DNA: TGTGCCAGCAGCGCCGCGGGAACCACCGATGAGCAGTTCTTC

J: TRBJ1-5
V: TRBV27
D: TRBD1
size: once
CDR3: CASSLNPGGSNQPQHF
DNA: TGTGCCAGCAGTCTAAACCCAGGGGGCAGCAATCAGCCCCAGCATTTT

J: TRBJ1-5
V: TRBV29-1
D: -
size: -
CDR3: CSAGRGPNQPQHF
DNA: TGCAGCGCTGGACGGGGACCCAATCAGCCCCAGCATTTT

J: TRBJ1-3
V: TRBV6-6
D: -
size: -
CDR3: CASSYSPEGNTIYF
DNA: TGTGCCAGCAGTTACTCGCCAGAAGGAAACACCATATATTTT

J: TRBJ2-5
V: TRBV6-1
D: TRBD1
size: few
CDR3: CASSARTGGSTTSQETQYF
DNA: TGTGCCAGCAGTGCCCGGACAGGGGGCTCGACTACGTCACAAGAGACCCAGTACTTC

J: TRBJ1-3
V: TRBV6-5
D: -
size: -
CDR3: CASSYSAGASGNTIYF
DNA: TGTGCCAGCAGTTACTCTGCAGGGGCCTCTGGAAACACCATATATTTT

J: TRBJ2-2
V: TRBV7-9
D: -
size: -
CDR3: CASLRPRGPGELFF
DNA: TGTGCCAGCTTGAGGCCCCGCGGACCCGGGGAGCTGTTTTTT

J: TRBJ2-7
V: TRBV7-9
D: TRBD1
size: -
CDR3: CASRRQGSHEQYF
DNA: TGTGCCAGCAGGCGACAGGGATCCCACGAGCAGTACTTC

J: TRBJ2-3
V: TRBV18
D: -
size: -
CDR3: CASSSTGASTDTQYF
DNA: TGTGCCAGCTCATCGACAGGAGCGAGCACAGATACGCAGTATTTT

J: TRBJ2-3
V: TRBV6-5
D: -
size: -
CDR3: CASSYSSTDTQYF
DNA: TGTGCCAGCAGTTACTCGAGCACAGATACGCAGTATTTT

J: TRBJ2-7
V: TRBV7-2
D: -
size: -
CDR3: CASSPVRYSYEQYF
DNA: TGTGCCAGCAGCCCCGTTCGGTACTCCTACGAGCAGTACTTC

J: TRBJ1-4
V: TRBV7-9
D: -
size: -
CDR3: CASSWQRGSEKLFF
DNA: TGTGCCAGCAGCTGGCAGAGGGGAAGTGAAAAACTGTTTTTT

J: TRBJ1-4
V: TRBV5-1
D: -
size: -
CDR3: CASSSRGAARRHEKLFF
DNA: TGCGCCAGCAGCTCCCGTGGGGCGGCGCGGAGACATGAAAAACTGTTTTTT

J: TRBJ1-5
V: TRBV27
D: -
size: -
CDR3: CASSLRPGGDQPQHF
DNA: TGTGCCAGCAGTTTACGGCCGGGAGGGGATCAGCCCCAGCATTTT

J: TRBJ2-1
V: TRBV29-1
D: TRBD2
size: -
CDR3: CSVDTGGRPPNANEQFF
DNA: TGCAGCGTTGATACGGGGGGAAGACCACCCAATGCCAATGAGCAGTTCTTC

J: TRBJ1-5
V: TRBV9
D: -
size: -
CDR3: CASSVAPDSNQPQHF
DNA: TGTGCCAGCAGCGTAGCTCCGGACAGCAATCAGCCCCAGCATTTT

J: TRBJ1-3
V: TRBV30
D: -
size: -
CDR3: CAWSVRLGSGNTIYF
DNA: TGTGCCTGGAGTGTACGGTTGGGCTCTGGAAACACCATATATTTT

J: TRBJ1-5
V: TRBV2
D: -
size: -
CDR3: CASRRLVNSNQPQHF
DNA: TGTGCCAGCAGGCGGTTAGTTAATAGCAATCAGCCCCAGCATTTT

J: TRBJ1-1
V: TRBV30
D: -
size: -
CDR3: CAGSQTENTEAFF
DNA: TGTGCCGGATCCCAGACGGAGAACACTGAAGCTTTCTTT

J: TRBJ2-2
V: TRBV28
D: -
size: -
CDR3: CASSPGGRATGELFF
DNA: TGTGCCAGCAGCCCTGGGGGCAGGGCCACCGGGGAGCTGTTTTTT

J: TRBJ2-1
V: TRBV4-1
D: TRBD2
size: medium-sized
CDR3: CASSQDTGRGGRNEQFF
DNA: TGCGCCAGCAGCCAAGATACAGGACGGGGGGGCCGCAATGAGCAGTTCTTC

J: TRBJ1-1
V: TRBV6-6
D: -
size: -
CDR3: CASSSGYTEAFF
DNA: TGTGCCAGCAGTTCTGGGTATACTGAAGCTTTCTTT

J: TRBJ2-3
V: TRBV5-4
D: -
size: -
CDR3: CASSEKLQASTDTQYF
DNA: TGTGCCAGCAGCGAGAAGTTACAGGCGAGCACAGATACGCAGTATTTT

J: TRBJ2-3
V: TRBV7-9
D: TRBD2
size: -
CDR3: CASSPRLAATDTQYF
DNA: TGTGCCAGCAGCCCAAGACTAGCGGCCACAGATACGCAGTATTTT

J: TRBJ1-1
V: TRBV18
D: -
size: -
CDR3: CASSLKGGNEAFF
DNA: TGTGCCAGCTCACTCAAAGGGGGGAATGAAGCTTTCTTT

J: TRBJ1-2
V: TRBV27
D: -
size: -
CDR3: CASSLTSNYGYTF
DNA: TGTGCCAGCAGTTTAACGTCGAACTATGGCTACACCTTC

J: TRBJ1-1
V: TRBV27
D: -
size: -
CDR3: CASSYLVAEAFF
DNA: TGTGCCAGCAGTTACTTGGTGGCTGAAGCTTTCTTT